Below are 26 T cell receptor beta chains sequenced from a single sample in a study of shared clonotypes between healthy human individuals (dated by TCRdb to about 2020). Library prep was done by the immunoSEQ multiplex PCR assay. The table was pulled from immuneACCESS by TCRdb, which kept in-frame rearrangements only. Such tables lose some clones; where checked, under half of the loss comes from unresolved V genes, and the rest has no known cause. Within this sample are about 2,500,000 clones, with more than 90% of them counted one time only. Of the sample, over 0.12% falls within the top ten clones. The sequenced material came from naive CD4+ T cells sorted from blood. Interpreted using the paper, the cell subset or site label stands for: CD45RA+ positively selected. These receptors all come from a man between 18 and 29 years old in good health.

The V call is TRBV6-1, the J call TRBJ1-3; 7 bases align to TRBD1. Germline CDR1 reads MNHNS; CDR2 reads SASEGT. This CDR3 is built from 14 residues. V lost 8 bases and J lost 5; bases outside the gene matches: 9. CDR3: CASPGTDDRNTIYF. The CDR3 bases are TGTGCCAGCCCGGGGACAGACGACAGAAACACCATATATTTT.

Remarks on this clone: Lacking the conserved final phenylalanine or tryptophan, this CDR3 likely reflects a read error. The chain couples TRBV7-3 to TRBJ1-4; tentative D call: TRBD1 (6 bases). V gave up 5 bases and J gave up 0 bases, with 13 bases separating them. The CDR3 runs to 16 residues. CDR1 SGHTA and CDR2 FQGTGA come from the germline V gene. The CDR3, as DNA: TGTGCCAGCAGCCGACAGGCGACCTCAACTAATGAAAAACTGTTTCTT. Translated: CASSRQATSTNEKLFL.

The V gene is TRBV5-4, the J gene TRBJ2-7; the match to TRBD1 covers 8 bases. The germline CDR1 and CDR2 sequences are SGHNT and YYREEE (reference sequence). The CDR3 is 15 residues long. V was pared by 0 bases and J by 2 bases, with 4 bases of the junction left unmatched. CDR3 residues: CASSLGQGAAYEQYF. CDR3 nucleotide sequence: TGTGCCAGCAGCTTGGGGCAGGGGGCGGCCTACGAGCAGTACTTC.

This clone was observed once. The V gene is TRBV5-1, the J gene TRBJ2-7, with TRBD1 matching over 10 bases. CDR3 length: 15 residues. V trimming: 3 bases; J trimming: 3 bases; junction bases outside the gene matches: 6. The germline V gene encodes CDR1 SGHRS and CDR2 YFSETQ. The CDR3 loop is CASSWGQGPFYEQYF. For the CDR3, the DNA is TGCGCCAGCAGCTGGGGACAGGGGCCCTTCTACGAGCAGTACTTC.

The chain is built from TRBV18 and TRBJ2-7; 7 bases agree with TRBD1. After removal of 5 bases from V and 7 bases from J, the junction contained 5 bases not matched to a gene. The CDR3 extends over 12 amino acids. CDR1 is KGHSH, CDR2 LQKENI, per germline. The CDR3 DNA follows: TGTGCCAGCTCAAAAACAGGGGTTGAGCAGTACTTC. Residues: CASSKTGVEQYF.

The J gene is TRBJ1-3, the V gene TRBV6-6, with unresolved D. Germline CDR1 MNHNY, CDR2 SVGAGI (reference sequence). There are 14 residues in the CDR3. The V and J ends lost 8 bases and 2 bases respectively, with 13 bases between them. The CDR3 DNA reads TGTGCCAGCGGGTCCGGCACGGCTGGAAACACCATATATTTT. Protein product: CASGSGTAGNTIYF.

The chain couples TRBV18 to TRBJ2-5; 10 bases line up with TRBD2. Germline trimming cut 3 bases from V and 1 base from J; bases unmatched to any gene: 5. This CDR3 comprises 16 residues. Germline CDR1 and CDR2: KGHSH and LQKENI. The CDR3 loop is CASSPRTSGLQETQYF. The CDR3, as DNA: TGTGCCAGCTCACCGAGGACTAGCGGCCTCCAAGAGACCCAGTACTTC.

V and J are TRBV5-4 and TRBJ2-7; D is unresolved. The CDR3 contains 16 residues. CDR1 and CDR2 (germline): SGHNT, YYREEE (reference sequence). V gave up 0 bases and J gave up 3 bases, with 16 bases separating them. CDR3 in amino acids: CASSLVSWYPNYEQYF. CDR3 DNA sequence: TGTGCCAGCAGCTTGGTAAGTTGGTATCCAAACTACGAGCAGTACTTC.

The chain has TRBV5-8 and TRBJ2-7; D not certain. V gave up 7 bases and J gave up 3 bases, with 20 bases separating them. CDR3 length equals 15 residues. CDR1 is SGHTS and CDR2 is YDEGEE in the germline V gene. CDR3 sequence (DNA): TGTGCCAGCGTCCCTGGTCACTACGCTGACTACGAGCAGTACTTC. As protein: CASVPGHYADYEQYF.

CDR3 DNA sequence: TGTGCCAGCAGGCTACCGGGACAGCGAGGTCAGCCCCAGCATTTT. Encoded protein: CASRLPGQRGQPQHF. The chain recombines TRBV27 with TRBJ1-5; TRBD1 agrees at 7 bases. J was trimmed by 6 bases and V by 6 bases; bases with no gene match: 11. The V gene's germline CDR1 is MNHEY and CDR2 SMNVEV (reference sequence). CDR3 length: 15 residues.

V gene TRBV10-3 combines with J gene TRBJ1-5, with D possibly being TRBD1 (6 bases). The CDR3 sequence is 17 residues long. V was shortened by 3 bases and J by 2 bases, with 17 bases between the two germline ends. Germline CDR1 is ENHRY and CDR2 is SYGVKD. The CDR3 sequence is CAISDHRDLKGNQPQHF. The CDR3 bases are TGTGCCATCAGTGACCACAGGGACCTTAAGGGCAATCAGCCCCAGCATTTT.

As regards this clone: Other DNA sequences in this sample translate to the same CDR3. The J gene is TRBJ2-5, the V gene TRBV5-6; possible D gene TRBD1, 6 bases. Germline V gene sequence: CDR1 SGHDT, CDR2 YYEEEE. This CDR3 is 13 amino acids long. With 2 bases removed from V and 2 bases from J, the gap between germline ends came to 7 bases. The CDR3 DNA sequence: TGTGCCAGCAGCTTAGGACAGCAAGAGACCCAGTACTTC. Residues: CASSLGQQETQYF.

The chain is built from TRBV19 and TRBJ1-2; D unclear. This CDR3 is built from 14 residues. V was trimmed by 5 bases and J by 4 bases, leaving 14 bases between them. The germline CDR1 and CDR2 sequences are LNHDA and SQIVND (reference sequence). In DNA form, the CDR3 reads TGTGCCAGTAGTGCGCGGGGTCTCTCCTATGGCTACACCTTC. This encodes CASSARGLSYGYTF. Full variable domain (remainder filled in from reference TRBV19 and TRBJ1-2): DGGITQSPKYLFRKEGQNVTLSCEQNLNHDAMYWYRQDPGQGLRLIYYSQIVNDFQKGDIAEGYSVSREKKESFPLTVTSAQKNPTAFYLCASSARGLSYGYTFGSGTRLTVV.

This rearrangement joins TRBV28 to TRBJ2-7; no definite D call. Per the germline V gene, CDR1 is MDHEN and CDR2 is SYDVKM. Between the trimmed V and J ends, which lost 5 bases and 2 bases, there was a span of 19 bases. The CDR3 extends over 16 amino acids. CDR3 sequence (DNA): TGTGCCAGCAGTCCTCCCTTCGGGCTCCTAACCTACGAGCAGTACTTC. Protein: CASSPPFGLLTYEQYF. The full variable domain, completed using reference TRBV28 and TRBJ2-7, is DVKVTQSSRYLVKRTGEKVFLECVQDMDHENMFWYRQDPGLGLRLIYFSYDVKMKEKGDIPEGYSVSREKKERFSLILESASTNQTSMYLCASSPPFGLLTYEQYFGPGTRLTVT.

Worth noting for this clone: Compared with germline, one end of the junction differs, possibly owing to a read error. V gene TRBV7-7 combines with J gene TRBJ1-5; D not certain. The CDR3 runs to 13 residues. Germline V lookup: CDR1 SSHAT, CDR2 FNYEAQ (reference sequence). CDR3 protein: CASSLSRNQPQHF. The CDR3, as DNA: TGTGCTAGCAGCTTAAGTCGGAATCAGCCCCAGCATTTT.

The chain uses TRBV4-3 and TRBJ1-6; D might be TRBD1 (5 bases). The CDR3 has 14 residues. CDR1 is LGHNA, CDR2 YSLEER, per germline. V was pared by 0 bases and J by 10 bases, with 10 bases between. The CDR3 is CASSQDPEGSPLHF. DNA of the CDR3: TGCGCCAGCAGCCAAGATCCGGAGGGGTCACCCCTCCACTTT.

The CDR3 DNA reads as TGCGCCAGCAGTGAGAATATTGGTTGGGGCACTGAAGCTTTCTTT. Translating it yields CASSENIGWGTEAFF. The rearrangement uses TRBV10-2 and TRBJ1-1; D call uncertain. Germline V lookup: CDR1 WSHSY, CDR2 SAAADI. Trimming removed 2 bases from V and 4 bases from J, with 14 bases in between. The CDR3 has 15 amino acids.

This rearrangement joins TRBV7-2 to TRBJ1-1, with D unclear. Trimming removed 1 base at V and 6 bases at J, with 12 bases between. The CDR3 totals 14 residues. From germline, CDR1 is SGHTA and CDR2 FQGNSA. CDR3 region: CASSLGAAGPEAFF. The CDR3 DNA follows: TGTGCCAGCAGCTTAGGGGCCGCAGGCCCTGAAGCTTTCTTT.

DNA of the CDR3: TGTGCCAGCAGCCAAGTCTACTCAAGGAGCAACTCACCCCTCCACTTT. Protein product: CASSQVYSRSNSPLHF. The gene calls are TRBV14 and TRBJ1-6, with D uncertain. In germline, CDR1 is SGHDN, CDR2 FVKESK. V was clipped by 1 base and J by 10 bases, with 17 bases between them. The CDR3 sequence is 16 residues long.

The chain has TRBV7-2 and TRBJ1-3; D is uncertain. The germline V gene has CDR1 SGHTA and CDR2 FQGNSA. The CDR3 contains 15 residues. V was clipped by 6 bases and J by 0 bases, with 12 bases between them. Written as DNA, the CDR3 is TGTGCCAGCAGTCAGGAGGGTAGCTCTGGAAACACCATATATTTT. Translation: CASSQEGSSGNTIYF.

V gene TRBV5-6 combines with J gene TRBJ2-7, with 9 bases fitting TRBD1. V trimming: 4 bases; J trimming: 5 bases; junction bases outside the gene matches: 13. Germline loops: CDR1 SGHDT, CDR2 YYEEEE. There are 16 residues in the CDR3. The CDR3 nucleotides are TGTGCCAGCAGCCCCCTTCAGGGACAGGGAGGGAACGAGCAGTACTTC. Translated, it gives CASSPLQGQGGNEQYF.

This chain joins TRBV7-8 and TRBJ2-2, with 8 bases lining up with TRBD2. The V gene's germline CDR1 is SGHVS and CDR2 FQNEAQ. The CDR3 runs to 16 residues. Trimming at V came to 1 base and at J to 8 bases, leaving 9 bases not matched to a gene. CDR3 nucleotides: TGTGCCAGCAGCTTAGGGGGAGCGGGAGCCCCGGGGGAGCTGTTTTTT. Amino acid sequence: CASSLGGAGAPGELFF.

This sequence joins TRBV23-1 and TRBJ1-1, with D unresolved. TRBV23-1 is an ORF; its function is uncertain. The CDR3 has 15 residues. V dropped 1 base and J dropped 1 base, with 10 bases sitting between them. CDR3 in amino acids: CASSQCREPNTEAFF. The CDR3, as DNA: TGCGCCAGCAGTCAATGCCGGGAGCCGAACACTGAAGCTTTCTTT.

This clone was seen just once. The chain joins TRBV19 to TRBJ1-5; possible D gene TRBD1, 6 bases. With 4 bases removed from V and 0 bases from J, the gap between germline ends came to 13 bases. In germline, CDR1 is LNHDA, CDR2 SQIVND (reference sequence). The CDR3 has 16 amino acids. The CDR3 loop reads CASSTTGTSSNQPQHF. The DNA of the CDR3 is TGTGCCAGTAGTACGACCGGGACATCTAGCAATCAGCCCCAGCATTTT.

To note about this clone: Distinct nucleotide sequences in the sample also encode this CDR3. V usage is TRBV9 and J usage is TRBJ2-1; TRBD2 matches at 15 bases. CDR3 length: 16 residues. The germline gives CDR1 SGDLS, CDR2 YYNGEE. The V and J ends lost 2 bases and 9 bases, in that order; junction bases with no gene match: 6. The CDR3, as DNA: TGTGCCAGCAGCGTGGGACTAGCGGGAGGTCAGGGTGAGCAGTTCTTC. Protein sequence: CASSVGLAGGQGEQFF.

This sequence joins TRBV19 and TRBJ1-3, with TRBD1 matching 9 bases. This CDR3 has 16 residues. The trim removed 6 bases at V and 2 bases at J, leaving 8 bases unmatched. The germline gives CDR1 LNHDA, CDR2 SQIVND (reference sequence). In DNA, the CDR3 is TGTGCCAGTAGCACCGGGACAGGGATCGCTGGAAACACCATATATTTT. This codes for CASSTGTGIAGNTIYF.